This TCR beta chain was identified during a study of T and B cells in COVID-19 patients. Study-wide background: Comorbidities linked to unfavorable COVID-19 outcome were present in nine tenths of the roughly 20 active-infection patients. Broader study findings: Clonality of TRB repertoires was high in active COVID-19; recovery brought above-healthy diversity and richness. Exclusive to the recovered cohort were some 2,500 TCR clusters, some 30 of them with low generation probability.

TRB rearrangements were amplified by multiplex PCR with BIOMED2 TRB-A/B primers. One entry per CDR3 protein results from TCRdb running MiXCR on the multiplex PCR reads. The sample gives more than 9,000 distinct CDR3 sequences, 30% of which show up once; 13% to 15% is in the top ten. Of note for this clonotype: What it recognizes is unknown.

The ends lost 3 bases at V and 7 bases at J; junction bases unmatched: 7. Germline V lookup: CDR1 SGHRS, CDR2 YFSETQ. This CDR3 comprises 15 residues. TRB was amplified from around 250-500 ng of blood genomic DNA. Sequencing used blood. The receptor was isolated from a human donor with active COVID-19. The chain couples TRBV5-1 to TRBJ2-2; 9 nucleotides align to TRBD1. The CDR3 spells CASSSGQGVNGELFF. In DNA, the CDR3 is TGCGCCAGCAGCTCGGGACAGGGAGTTAACGGGGAGCTGTTTTTT.